This entry features one T cell receptor (beta chain) sequence. Trimming took 0 bases from V and 2 from J, leaving 8 bases between them. This CDR3 has 14 amino acids. Germline V gene data show CDR1 as SGDLS and CDR2 as YYNGEE. The source of the sample is a study of control samples from healthy donors and cancer patients. Sequencing was performed with immunoSEQ multiplex PCR; in TCRdb, only in-frame clones are kept and a portion is missing. The table shows some 130,000 clones, with approximately 92% occurring only once. The gene calls are TRBV9 and TRBJ2-5; no clear D gene. The sequence came from a man in his forties in good health. Sequenced sample: blood. The CDR3 protein is CASSVAPWQETQYF. For the CDR3, the DNA is TGTGCCAGCAGCGTAGCTCCGTGGCAAGAGACCCAGTACTTC.